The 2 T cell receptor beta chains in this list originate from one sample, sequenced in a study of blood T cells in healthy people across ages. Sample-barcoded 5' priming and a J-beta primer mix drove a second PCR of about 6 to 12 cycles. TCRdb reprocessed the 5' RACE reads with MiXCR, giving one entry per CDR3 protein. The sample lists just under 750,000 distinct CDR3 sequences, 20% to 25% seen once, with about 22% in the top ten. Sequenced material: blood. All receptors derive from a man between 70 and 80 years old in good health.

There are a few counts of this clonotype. The CDR3: CAISDPQRVGTEAFF. CDR3 sequence (DNA): TGTGCCATCAGTGACCCACAGCGGGTTGGGACTGAAGCTTTCTTT. The chain joins TRBV10-3 to TRBJ1-1; D uncertain. Trimming cost V 3 bases and J 5 bases, with 16 bases left between them. The germline CDR1 and CDR2 sequences are ENHRY and SYGVKD. CDR3 length: 15 residues.

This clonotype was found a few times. The CDR3 coding sequence is TGTGCCAGCTCACCAGTTGGCAGTTCCTACGAGCAGTACTTC. Protein product: CASSPVGSSYEQYF. This rearrangement joins TRBV18 to TRBJ2-7; D is uncertain. This CDR3 spans 14 amino acids. Trimming cost V 2 bases and J 1 base, with 9 bases left between them. Looked up from germline, CDR1 is KGHSH and CDR2 is LQKENI.